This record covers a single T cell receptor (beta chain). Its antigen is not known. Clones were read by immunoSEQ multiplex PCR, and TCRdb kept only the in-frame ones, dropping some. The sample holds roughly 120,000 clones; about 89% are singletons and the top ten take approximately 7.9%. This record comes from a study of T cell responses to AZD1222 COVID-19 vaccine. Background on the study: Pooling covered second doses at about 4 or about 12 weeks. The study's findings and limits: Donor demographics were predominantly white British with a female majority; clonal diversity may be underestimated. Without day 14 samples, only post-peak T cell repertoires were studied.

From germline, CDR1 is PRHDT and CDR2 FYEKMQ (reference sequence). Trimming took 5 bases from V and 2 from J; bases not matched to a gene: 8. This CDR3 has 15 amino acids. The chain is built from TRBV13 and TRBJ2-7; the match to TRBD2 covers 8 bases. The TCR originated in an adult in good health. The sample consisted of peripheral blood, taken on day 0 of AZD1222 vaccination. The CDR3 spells CASSLGGASTYEQYF. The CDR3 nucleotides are TGTGCCAGCAGCCTCGGGGGGGCCTCGACCTACGAGCAGTACTTC.